A selection of T cell receptor beta chains follows, all from one sample in a study of post-analysis software for immune sequencing data. TCRdb re-called the PCR reads with MiXCR, one entry per CDR3 protein. In the table there are over 700,000 distinct CDR3 sequences, roughly 29% of which are singletons. The source material was blood. All receptors derive from a girl under 18 with multiple sclerosis. CDR3s include the opening cysteine and the closing phenylalanine or tryptophan. A row's size may be missing; if present it is once, few, many or a size class.

TRBJ1-2 | TRBV12-3/TRBV12-4 | 14 | few | CASYFNGGNYGYTF
TRBJ1-4 | TRBV24-1 | 15 | few | CATSDGGPSNEKLFF
TRBJ2-3 | TRBV27 | 16 | . | CASSRQGAPRTDTQYF
TRBJ2-1 | TRBV3-1 | 15 | . | CASSPTAGRHTEQFF
TRBJ1-4 | TRBV3-1 | 14 | . | CASSQVASNEKLFF
TRBJ2-2 | TRBV10-2 | 13 | . | CASSESAFGELFF
TRBJ1-2 | TRBV6-1 | 14 | . | CASSEVWGAGGYTF
TRBJ2-7 | TRBV10-3 | 12 | many | CAISDMSWEQYF
TRBJ2-7 | TRBV20-1 | 18 | few | CSARAPITGTSGRYEQYF
TRBJ1-1 | TRBV7-9 | 12 | few | CASSRQITEAFF
TRBJ1-1 | TRBV20-1 | 12 | . | CSGRDGNTEAFF
TRBJ2-1 | TRBV28 | 14 | . | CASSLYTSYNEQFF
TRBJ2-1 | TRBV6-2/TRBV6-3 | 15 | . | CASTLSGGGGNEQFF
TRBJ1-5 | TRBV19 | 18 | . | CASSMSWWAVSGNQPQHF
TRBJ1-5 | TRBV6-6 | 15 | few | CASTRTDYSNQPQHF
TRBJ2-3 | TRBV2 | 11 | . | CATLNTDTQYF
TRBJ2-5 | TRBV28 | 15 | few | CASSEAGALRETQYF
TRBJ1-4 | TRBV3-1 | 14 | few | CASSDGTAEEKLFF
TRBJ2-7 | TRBV4-1 | 13 | . | CASSPGPRNEQYF
TRBJ2-2 | TRBV9 | 16 | . | CASSVAAEPNTGELFF
TRBJ1-6 | TRBV3-1 | 15 | . | CASSQVLTGSPPLHF
TRBJ2-1 | TRBV4-1 | 14 | . | CASSQEASRDEQFF
TRBJ1-1 | TRBV15 | 17 | few | CATSRDRGTGIDTEAFF
TRBJ1-2 | TRBV3-1 | 14 | . | CASSHPPGQHGYTF
TRBJ1-3 | TRBV6-1 | 17 | . | CANRLNPTGISGNTIYF
TRBJ2-3 | TRBV2 | 14 | few | CASRDGTAVDTQYF
TRBJ2-1 | TRBV27 | 13 | few | CACEGRGRSEQFF
TRBJ2-6 | TRBV5-1 | 16 | . | CASSLVGQPGANVLTF
TRBJ2-1 | TRBV28 | 17 | . | CASSLSRQELTTMGQFF
TRBJ2-3 | TRBV3-1 | 14 | . | CASSPDPRFDTQYF
TRBJ2-2 | TRBV25-1 | 15 | . | CASSDNLAKGGELFF
TRBJ2-1 | TRBV3-1 | 16 | few | CASSQFAGGRYNEQFF
TRBJ1-6 | TRBV3-1 | 15 | . | CASSQGSDVGSPLHF
TRBJ1-2 | TRBV6-5 | 14 | many | CASSYSSVNYGYTF
TRBJ1-2 | TRBV18 | 13 | . | CASCPGVNYGYTF
TRBJ2-3 | TRBV28 | 16 | few | CAIGGGASGYTDTQYF
TRBJ1-2 | TRBV10-3 | 12 | . | CATSPLNYGYTF
TRBJ1-2 | TRBV7-9 | 14 | few | CASSETGERSGYTF
TRBJ2-7 | TRBV27 | 15 | . | CASSERLAGGSEQYF
. | TRBV20-1 | 14 | . | CSARDLQRWETQYF
TRBJ2-1 | TRBV19 | 18 | . | CASSIFLVGRTDYNEQFF
TRBJ2-1 | TRBV7-2 | 15 | few | CASSSTGTSYNEQFF
TRBJ2-7 | TRBV29-1 | 13 | few | CSVVPDPGYEQYF
TRBJ2-1 | TRBV20-1 | 15 | . | CSARDNGLPLHEQFF
TRBJ1-5 | TRBV6-5 | 13 | few | CASSSLEDQPQHF
TRBJ2-7 | TRBV7-8 | 14 | . | CASSLDDRGGEQYF
TRBJ1-2 | TRBV7-2 | 15 | . | CASNNRDRGVFGYTF
TRBJ1-2 | TRBV7-9 | 13 | . | CASSERQADGYTF
TRBJ2-2 | TRBV4-3 | 16 | . | CASSQDSGLNTGELFF